A single sample is the source of the 18 T cell receptor beta chains below, sequenced in a study of identical twins. TCRdb re-derived calls from the 5' RACE reads in MiXCR, one entry per CDR3 protein. The table has about 920,000 distinct CDR3 sequences, approximately 13% seen once. This sample was also put to use in a study of yellow fever vaccine responses in identical twins.

Sequenced input: PBMCs. The receptors stem from a woman aged 18 to 35 in good health.

This chain joins TRBV4-1 and TRBJ1-6, with 9 bases that match TRBD1. Germline V gene data show CDR1 as MGHRA and CDR2 as YSYEKL. J lost 17 bases, V lost 4 bases, and 12 bases had no gene match. The CDR3 has 14 residues. CDR3 bases: TGCGCCAGCAGCCGTCCCGGGACAGGGTTGGGGATCCACTTT. It is translated as CASSRPGTGLGIHF.

The chain joins TRBV28 to TRBJ1-5; no reliable D call. CDR3 size: 13 residues. CDR1 and CDR2 from the germline V gene are MDHEN and SYDVKM. V was trimmed by 5 bases and J by 8 bases, leaving 13 bases between them. The CDR3 loop reads CASSTTPNEPQHF. The CDR3 bases are TGTGCCAGCAGTACAACTCCTAACGAGCCCCAGCATTTT.

The J gene is TRBJ2-1, the V gene TRBV20-1; 9 bases align to TRBD1. Germline V gene data show CDR1 as DFQATT and CDR2 as SNEGSKA (reference sequence). The CDR3 has 13 residues. The CDR3 DNA is TGCAGGACCCGGGGACAGGGATACAATGAGCAGTTCTTC. It codes for CRTRGQGYNEQFF.

V usage is TRBV4-1 and J usage is TRBJ2-7, with 8 nucleotides matching TRBD2. This CDR3 has 15 amino acids. Looked up from germline, CDR1 is MGHRA and CDR2 is YSYEKL. The V segment lost 3 bases and the J segment 3 bases; nucleotides outside the gene matches: 7. The CDR3 loop is CASSQQLADLYEQYF. CDR3 sequence (DNA): TGCGCCAGCAGCCAGCAACTAGCGGATCTCTACGAGCAGTACTTC.

This clonotype was picked up many times. This chain uses TRBV7-8 with TRBJ2-1; TRBD1 matches at 7 bases. V lost 5 bases to trimming and J lost 8 bases; unmatched junction nucleotides: 3. Germline assignment: CDR1 SGHVS and CDR2 FQNEAQ. This CDR3 is built from 12 residues. CDR3 sequence: CASSQTGDEQFF. CDR3 nucleotides: TGTGCCAGCAGCCAAACAGGGGATGAGCAGTTCTTC.

The rearrangement links TRBV4-1 to TRBJ1-4; D gene unclear. The CDR3 length is 17 residues. The germline gives CDR1 MGHRA, CDR2 YSYEKL. V dropped 1 base and J dropped 7 bases, with 19 bases sitting between them. DNA of the CDR3: TGCGCCAGCAGCCAAGTCTTGGAGCTGTGGTGGGGTGAAAAACTGTTTTTT. It specifies CASSQVLELWWGEKLFF.

The chain employs TRBV4-1 and TRBJ2-7; D is unclear. Germline values: CDR1 MGHRA, CDR2 YSYEKL. The V gene lost 0 bases and the J gene lost 3 bases, with 6 bases spanning the gap. The CDR3 contains 13 residues. The CDR3 region is CASSQEPFYEQYV. The DNA for the CDR3 is TGCGCCAGCAGCCAAGAACCCTTCTACGAGCAGTACGTC.

This clonotype came up a few times. The chain couples TRBV7-9 to TRBJ1-2; D is ambiguous. This CDR3 is 14 amino acids long. The V end lost 4 bases, the J end lost 5 bases, and 14 bases lay between the germline ends. CDR1 and CDR2 (germline): SEHNR, FQNEAQ (reference sequence). The CDR3 sequence: CASSSDKAGYGYTF. The CDR3 DNA is TGTGCCAGCAGCTCCGACAAGGCCGGGTATGGCTACACCTTC.

The rearrangement uses TRBV5-1 and TRBJ2-5; possibly TRBD2 for D (5 bases). CDR1 is SGHRS and CDR2 is YFSETQ in the germline V gene. This CDR3 has 14 amino acids. Trimming left V 0 bases short and J 5 bases short, with 11 bases between. This chain's CDR3 is CASSLGLPTETQYF. CDR3 bases: TGCGCCAGCAGCTTGGGACTACCCACGGAGACCCAGTACTTC.

This clonotype has a count of ten or more. The J gene is TRBJ1-4, the V gene TRBV4-1; TRBD1 is a possible D gene (5 bases). Trimming removed 1 base at V and 7 bases at J, with 16 bases between. Germline loops: CDR1 MGHRA, CDR2 YSYEKL. CDR3 length equals 16 residues. The CDR3 loop reads CASSQADRGRSEKLFF. The CDR3 coding sequence is TGCGCCAGCAGCCAAGCAGATCGGGGCAGGAGTGAAAAACTGTTTTTT.

This clonotype was picked up many times. The CDR3 nucleotides read TGTGCCAGCAGCCCAAGCGGGGGGAACACCGGGGAGCTGTTTTTT. It encodes CASSPSGGNTGELFF. V is TRBV7-9 and J is TRBJ2-2; 8 bases fit TRBD2. The CDR3 contains 15 residues. V lost 5 bases, J lost 1 base, and 3 bases stayed unmatched. The germline V gene has CDR1 SEHNR and CDR2 FQNEAQ (reference sequence). The full variable domain, its missing parts supplied by reference TRBV7-9 and TRBJ2-2, is DTGVSQNPRHKITKRGQNVTFRCDPISEHNRLYWYRQTLGQGPEFLTYFQNEAQLEKSRLLSDRFSAERPKGSFSTLEIQRTEQGDSAMYLCASSPSGGNTGELFFGEGSRLTVL.

This clonotype has only a few counts. The V and J genes are TRBV20-1 and TRBJ1-1; tentatively, D is TRBD1 (5 bases). V was cut by 5 bases and J by 6 bases, with 25 bases left in between. Germline CDR1 reads DFQATT; CDR2 reads SNEGSKA (reference sequence). CDR3 length: 16 amino acids. The CDR3 region is CSAPEIPLGTEAEAFF. In nucleotides, the CDR3 is TGCAGTGCTCCAGAGATACCCCTAGGGACGGAAGCTGAAGCTTTCTTT.

This clonotype appeared a few times. This chain links TRBV12-3 or TRBV12-4 with TRBJ2-1, with D maybe TRBD1 (6 bases). V lost 5 bases and J 4 bases, leaving 18 bases between the germline ends. The CDR3 totals 16 residues. CDR3 protein: CASSLKTGPRYNEQFF. In DNA form, the CDR3 reads TGTGCCAGCAGTCTCAAGACAGGACCCAGATACAATGAGCAGTTCTTC.

In this sample, this clonotype turned up many times. This sequence joins TRBV5-6 and TRBJ1-5; D is unresolved. V was pared by 1 base and J by 1 base, with 15 bases between. There are 17 residues in the CDR3. Germline CDR1 reads SGHDT; CDR2 reads YYEEEE. CDR3 protein: CASSLYAADSSNQPQHF. DNA of the CDR3: TGTGCCAGCAGCTTGTACGCGGCGGACTCGAGCAATCAGCCCCAGCATTTT.

This clonotype was counted only a few times. The CDR3 here is CASSIQRGRDNEQFF. CDR3 in DNA: TGTGCCAGCAGCATACAGCGGGGACGAGACAATGAGCAGTTCTTC. The chain employs TRBV7-2 and TRBJ2-1, with TRBD2 identical over 7 bases. This CDR3 comprises 15 residues. The V segment lost 5 bases and the J segment 5 bases; nucleotides outside the gene matches: 9. Germline V lookup: CDR1 SGHTA, CDR2 FQGNSA.

This clonotype was counted a few times. The genes are TRBV12-3 or TRBV12-4 and TRBJ2-2, with D maybe TRBD1 (6 bases). The CDR3 is made up of 15 amino acids. V lost 3 bases and J 5 bases, leaving 13 bases between the germline ends. CDR3 region: CASSLPGATTGELFF. CDR3 bases: TGTGCCAGCAGTTTGCCAGGGGCGACAACCGGGGAGCTGTTTTTT.

This clonotype was seen many times. The chain links TRBV7-6 to TRBJ1-1; D gene ambiguous. This CDR3 spans 15 amino acids. CDR1 SGHVS and CDR2 FNYEAQ come from the germline V gene. The V and J ends lost 3 bases and 1 base respectively, with 12 bases between them. CDR3 in DNA: TGTGCCAGCAGCTTGCGCACCGGCCCGAACACTGAAGCTTTCTTT. Encoded protein: CASSLRTGPNTEAFF.

This clonotype was counted between two and nine times. V and J are TRBV4-1 and TRBJ1-2; D is possibly TRBD1 (6 bases). The CDR3 consists of 13 residues. Trimming took off 8 bases at V and 9 bases at J, with 19 bases between the two ends. Per the germline V gene, CDR1 is MGHRA and CDR2 is YSYEKL. The CDR3 nucleotides are TGCGCCAGCCCTGAAGGACAGTTGGACTGCTACACCTTC. As protein: CASPEGQLDCYTF.